This section outlines one TCR beta chain sequence together with its context. The target of this receptor is not known. No much larger clone exists at a distance of one base, and base qualities are not known. Receptor amplification or capture employed 5' RACE. TCRdb names NextSeq 500 as the instrument used. The TCR library protocol attached a unique molecular identifier to each TCR cDNA molecule to allow correction of PCR and sequencing errors. Per the original workflow: Decombinator tools were used for TCR identification, UMI-based error correction and CDR3 extraction. Expanded TCRs were defined as those above a frequency of 2 per 1,000, corresponding to the top 1% of the tumor frequency distribution. Rényi diversity was computed with the R vegan package after subsampling each repertoire 100 times to 5,000 TCRs. CDR3 similarity networks were constructed using string-kernel similarity of amino acid triplets, with links drawn between CDR3s whose pairwise similarity was above 0.82. The public reads were reanalyzed by TCRdb: fastp trimming at Q25, MiXCR alignment, in-frame beta chains only. Entries that share a CDR3 protein sequence are merged under the most common genes and DNA. Here the V and J calls rest on TCRdb's processing, not on the authors' analysis. For this sample there are around 60,000 distinct CDR3 sequences; 8% to 9% appear just once. Of the sample, about 16% falls within the top ten clones.

Its CDR3 holds 15 amino acids, cysteine through phenylalanine. Only CDR3 DNA remains: 45 bases, in frame from the first base. CDR1 is given as SGHRS and CDR2 as YFSETQ, both from the germline V gene. A distance of 9 bases separates the germline ends of V and J, which lose 0 bases and 0 bases respectively. The data stem from a study of spatial heterogeneity in lung cancer (dated by TCRdb to the late 2010s). Context from the whole study: Beta-chain transcripts were consistently detected in greater numbers than alpha-chain transcripts, which likely reflected higher beta-chain transcript abundance. In the raw uncorrected reads, each unique combination of TCR and UMI appeared more than ten times on average. TCR alpha and beta repertoires were quantitatively compared across multiple tumor regions, matched nontumor lung and blood in non-small cell lung cancer. TCR repertoire features were related to nonsynonymous mutation counts determined by whole-exome sequencing of tumor tissue. Both alpha and beta chains were TCR-sequenced in about 240 tumor regions, approximately 68 matched nontumor lung samples and 45 to 60 PBMC samples obtained at surgery.

Study-wide findings and limitations: Additional single-cell paired TCR alpha and beta sequencing was considered necessary to confirm, at a functional level, the hypothesis that regional TCRs recognize regional mutations. Ubiquitous expanded tumor TCRs were found in blood more often at tumor resection than at routine follow-up.

The time point label, read with the paper, signifies: sample taken at primary tumor resection. Without any cell sorting, TCR sequencing was performed on whole RNA extracted either from tumor and nontumor lung tissue or from cryopreserved PBMC samples. Donors were approximately 72 patients with early-stage, untreated non-small cell lung cancer from the lung TRACERx cohort. A patient was chosen for TCR sequencing only when enough RNA was available from at least two tumor regions. The chain joins TRBV5-1 to TRBJ1-1; the D segment cannot be called with confidence. The material was PBMCs, obtained at surgery. The origin of this receptor is a female donor with early-stage non-small cell lung cancer. The encoded CDR3 is CASSLDGVMNTEAFF. The nucleotide sequence reads TGCGCCAGCAGCTTGGACGGGGTGATGAACACTGAAGCTTTCTTT.